Following are 23 T cell receptor beta chains from one sample sequenced in a study of cytomegalovirus exposure and HLA in healthy donors. Assay: immunoSEQ multiplex PCR; the TCRdb copy retains only in-frame clones and omits some. The sample consists of 300,000 or so clones, roughly 86% of them appearing once. Sequenced input: PBMCs. These receptors came from a man younger than 45 in good health and CMV-seronegative.

This chain joins TRBV6-5 and TRBJ1-1; TRBD1 aligns across 10 bases. Losses at the gene ends were 5 bases for V and 4 bases for J; bases not matched to a gene: 7. This CDR3 comprises 15 residues. The germline gives CDR1 MNHEY, CDR2 SVGAGI. The CDR3 nucleotides read TGTGCCAGCAGTGCATCGACAGGGGGCGGCACTGAAGCTTTCTTT. This translates into CASSASTGGGTEAFF.

CDR3 sequence (DNA): TGTGCTAGTGGCTCCGCTGGCGGGGGGGCTCCTCCGGGGAGAGATACGCAGTATTTT. Amino acids: CASGSAGGGAPPGRDTQYF. V usage is TRBV12-5 and J usage is TRBJ2-3; 9 bases match TRBD2. This CDR3 contains 19 residues. With 6 bases clipped from V and 5 bases from J, the junction kept 21 bases outside the gene matches. The germline V gene encodes CDR1 LGHNT and CDR2 FRNRAP.

The chain has TRBV11-3 and TRBJ2-2, with TRBD1 matching over 10 bases. V trimming: 3 bases; J trimming: 4 bases; junction bases outside the gene matches: 2. Looked up from germline, CDR1 is SGHNT and CDR2 is YENEEA. This CDR3 contains 15 residues. DNA for the CDR3: TGTGCCAGCAGCTTGGGACAGGGGACCACCGGGGAGCTGTTTTTT. This translates into CASSLGQGTTGELFF.

The J gene is TRBJ2-3, the V gene TRBV10-3, with a possible D match to TRBD2 (5 bases). The germline CDR1 and CDR2 sequences are ENHRY and SYGVKD. CDR3 length: 14 amino acids. Trimming shortened V by 10 bases and J by 4 bases, and 18 bases separated the two germline ends. CDR3 amino acids: CATSVGGGADTQYF. DNA of the CDR3: TGTGCCACCTCAGTAGGAGGAGGTGCAGATACGCAGTATTTT.

The chain links TRBV2 to TRBJ1-1, with D maybe TRBD1 (6 bases). CDR3 size: 15 residues. Germline V CDR1 and CDR2: SNHLY, FYNNEI. Between the trimmed V and J ends, which lost 8 bases and 4 bases, there was a span of 20 bases. This CDR3 reads CASSIGTRGGTEAFF. Written as DNA, the CDR3 is TGTGCCAGCTCGATTGGGACCCGAGGGGGCACTGAAGCTTTCTTT.

This clone was recorded once. In DNA, the CDR3 is TGTGCCATCAGTGCGGGACTTAACACTGAAGCTTTCTTT. Protein: CAISAGLNTEAFF. The gene calls are TRBV10-3 and TRBJ1-1; a possible D gene is TRBD1 (5 bases). This CDR3 has 13 amino acids. V shed 4 bases and J shed 2 bases, with 8 bases lying between them. Germline CDR1 reads ENHRY; CDR2 reads SYGVKD.

The chain uses TRBV6-6 and TRBJ2-7; 9 nucleotides match TRBD2. CDR1 is MNHNY, CDR2 SVGAGI, per germline (reference sequence). The ends lost 0 bases at V and 3 bases at J; junction bases unmatched: 3. The CDR3 sequence is 15 residues long. CDR3 in amino acids: CASSYSVTSGYEQYF. The DNA of the CDR3 is TGTGCCAGCAGTTACTCTGTGACTAGCGGCTACGAGCAGTACTTC.

The rearrangement uses TRBV15 and TRBJ1-1, with a tentative D call TRBD1 (5 bases). Germline loops: CDR1 LNHNV, CDR2 YYDKDF (reference sequence). V gave up 1 base and J gave up 4 bases, with 10 bases separating them. The CDR3 has 14 residues. The CDR3 protein is CATSRGGTSTEAFF. The CDR3 nucleotides are TGTGCCACCAGCAGAGGTGGGACTTCCACTGAAGCTTTCTTT.

CDR3 in amino acids: CASSRYDSGTGNEKLFF. The CDR3 nucleotides read TGTGCCAGCTCACGATACGATTCCGGGACAGGGAATGAAAAACTGTTTTTT. The rearrangement joins TRBV18 to TRBJ1-4, with TRBD1 identical over 9 bases. Germline V CDR1 and CDR2: KGHSH, LQKENI. Trimming removed 4 bases from V and 5 bases from J; junction bases left unmatched: 11. The CDR3 is made up of 17 amino acids.

The chain uses TRBV27 and TRBJ1-1; D uncertain. Per germline, CDR1 MNHEY and CDR2 SMNVEV (reference sequence). Trimming shortened V by 2 bases and J by 1 base, and 8 bases separated the two germline ends. The CDR3 loop spans 14 amino acids. The CDR3 DNA reads TGTGCCAGCAGTTTACAGGCCTCGAACACTGAAGCTTTCTTT. Translation: CASSLQASNTEAFF.

This clone showed up just a few times. CDR3: CASSKGQSNYEQYF. The CDR3, as DNA: TGTGCCAGCTCAAAGGGACAGAGTAACTACGAGCAGTACTTC. V is TRBV18 and J is TRBJ2-7, with 7 bases identical to TRBD1. The CDR3 runs to 14 residues. The germline CDR1 and CDR2 sequences are KGHSH and LQKENI. The ends lost 5 bases at V and 3 bases at J; junction bases unmatched: 7.

The chain has TRBV5-4 and TRBJ2-7, with 12 bases aligning to TRBD1. V lost 4 bases, J lost 4 bases, and 9 bases stayed unmatched. The CDR3 contains 16 residues. Germline-derived CDR1 and CDR2 are SGHNT and YYREEE (reference sequence). The CDR3 reads CASSSRGTGGTYEQYF. Here the CDR3 DNA reads TGTGCCAGCAGCAGTCGAGGGACAGGGGGCACGTACGAGCAGTACTTC.

CDR3 amino acids: CASSPQTGLKNIQYF. The CDR3 DNA reads TGTGCCAGCAGCCCGCAGACAGGGTTGAAAAACATTCAGTACTTC. The chain combines TRBV7-2 with TRBJ2-4, with 7 bases aligning to TRBD1. J lost 4 bases, V lost 5 bases, and 8 bases had no gene match. The CDR3 loop spans 15 amino acids. Per the germline V gene, CDR1 is SGHTA and CDR2 is FQGNSA. Full variable domain (missing parts from reference TRBV7-2 and TRBJ2-4): GAGVSQSPSNKVTEKGKDVELRCDPISGHTALYWYRQSLGQGLEFLIYFQGNSAPDKSGLPSDRFSAERTGGSVSTLTIQRTQQEDSAVYLCASSPQTGLKNIQYFGAGTRLSVL.

V and J are TRBV2 and TRBJ1-4, with D possibly TRBD1 on 6 matching bases. Germline V gene lookup returns CDR1 SNHLY and CDR2 FYNNEI. V lost 2 bases to trimming and J lost 8 bases, with 18 bases between them. This CDR3 is 16 amino acids long. The DNA of the CDR3 is TGTGCCAGCAGTGAATTGGGATGGGACACGGTGGAAAAACTGTTTTTT. It is translated as CASSELGWDTVEKLFF.

The chain links TRBV5-6 to TRBJ1-1; 7 nucleotides line up with TRBD1. Trimming removed 6 bases from V and 5 bases from J; junction bases left unmatched: 16. Germline values: CDR1 SGHDT, CDR2 YYEEEE. The CDR3 has 16 amino acids. CDR3 region: CASISRIEPRGTEAFF. DNA of the CDR3: TGTGCCAGCATCTCACGGATAGAACCCAGGGGGACTGAAGCTTTCTTT. Filled out from reference TRBV5-6 and TRBJ1-1, the complete variable domain reads DAGVTQSPTHLIKTRGQQVTLRCSPKSGHDTVSWYQQALGQGPQFIFQYYEEEERQRGNFPDRFSGHQFPNYSSELNVNALLLGDSALYLCASISRIEPRGTEAFFGQGTRLTVV.

The genes are TRBV19 and TRBJ1-5; TRBD1 matches at 10 bases. The germline V gene encodes CDR1 LNHDA and CDR2 SQIVND (reference sequence). CDR3 length: 17 residues. The V and J ends lost 4 bases and 0 bases, in that order; junction bases with no gene match: 6. This CDR3 is CASSTGTGAISNQPQHF. The CDR3 DNA reads as TGTGCCAGTAGTACCGGGACAGGGGCGATTAGCAATCAGCCCCAGCATTTT.

V is TRBV6-4 and J is TRBJ1-6; perhaps TRBD1 as D (6 bases). Looked up from germline, CDR1 is MRHNA and CDR2 is SNTAGT. The CDR3 sequence is 15 residues long. V lost 5 bases and J 5 bases, leaving 13 bases between the germline ends. Here the CDR3 reads CASSLTGGDNSPLHF. CDR3 nucleotides: TGTGCCAGCAGTTTGACAGGCGGAGATAATTCACCCCTCCACTTT.

This chain joins TRBV29-1 and TRBJ2-7; TRBD2 agrees at 8 bases. Germline CDR1 is SQVTM and CDR2 is ANQGSEA. The V segment lost 3 bases and the J segment 2 bases; nucleotides outside the gene matches: 3. CDR3 length: 13 residues. CDR3 sequence: CSVDRGGAYEQYF. The CDR3, as DNA: TGCAGCGTTGATCGGGGGGGAGCCTACGAGCAGTACTTC.

V and J are TRBV6-5 and TRBJ1-1; D gene uncertain. This CDR3 has 11 amino acids. The germline gives CDR1 MNHEY, CDR2 SVGAGI. Trimming pared 6 bases from V and 8 bases from J, leaving 10 bases between. The chain's CDR3 is CASSSGWEAFF. Written as DNA, the CDR3 is TGTGCCAGCAGCAGCGGGTGGGAAGCTTTCTTT.

The chain has TRBV15 and TRBJ1-3; 7 bases match TRBD1. Germline CDR1 and CDR2: LNHNV and YYDKDF (reference sequence). The CDR3 covers 16 residues. Trimming cost V 3 bases and J 1 base; bases outside gene matches: 6. The CDR3 DNA sequence: TGTGCCACCAGCAGGGCGACAGGGAGGTCTGGAAACACCATATATTTT. Its protein product is CATSRATGRSGNTIYF.

V is TRBV6-1 and J is TRBJ2-5; D may be TRBD2 (6 bases). The germline V and J ends were trimmed by 4 bases and 4 bases, with 19 bases remaining between them. The V gene's germline CDR1 is MNHNS and CDR2 SASEGT. The CDR3 length is 16 residues. DNA of the CDR3: TGTGCCAGCAGTGCCCCAGTGGGGGGAGGATCAGAGACCCAGTACTTC. This sequence encodes CASSAPVGGGSETQYF.

The CDR3 here is CASRPTGSVNTEAFF. The CDR3 DNA is TGTGCCAGCAGACCCACAGGGAGTGTGAACACTGAAGCTTTCTTT. The gene calls are TRBV27 and TRBJ1-1; possible D gene TRBD1, 6 bases. Germline lookup yields CDR1 MNHEY and CDR2 SMNVEV (reference sequence). CDR3 size: 15 residues. V lost 6 bases and J lost 0, with 14 bases in between.

This CDR3 reads CASQTYNEQFF. The CDR3 DNA is TGTGCCAGCCAGACCTACAATGAGCAGTTCTTC. This chain joins TRBV6-6 and TRBJ2-1; D is undetermined. The length of the CDR3 is 11 residues. V was trimmed by 8 bases and J by 2 bases, leaving 4 bases between them. Looked up from germline, CDR1 is MNHNY and CDR2 is SVGAGI (reference sequence).